This T cell receptor (beta chain) was retrieved from a study of T cells in Graves' hyperthyroidism and ophthalmopathy. RNA transcripts provided the source from which TCR beta CDR3 regions were amplified. The study used the HTBI primer set for a first-round RT-PCR of the TCR CDR3. TCRdb redid the calling of the multiplex PCR reads with MiXCR, one entry per CDR3 protein. Altogether almost 600,000 distinct CDR3 sequences are present, roughly 13% being singletons, with the ten largest covering 5.8%. This clonotype was counted between two and nine times. This TCR came from a young woman with Graves' hyperthyroidism that later progressed to Graves' ophthalmopathy. Sequencing was performed on blood.

This chain's CDR3 is CASSLAKGDTEAFF. As DNA, the CDR3 is TGTGCCAGCAGCTTAGCGAAGGGGGACACTGAAGCTTTCTTT. V is TRBV11-2 and J is TRBJ1-1; D perhaps matches TRBD1 (6 bases). CDR1 is SGHAT, CDR2 FQNNGV, per germline. The CDR3 has 14 amino acids. Trimming pared 1 base from V and 3 bases from J, leaving 9 bases between. Drawing the rest from reference TRBV11-2 and TRBJ1-1, the complete variable domain is EAGVAQSPRYKIIEKRQSVAFWCNPISGHATLYWYQQILGQGPKLLIQFQNNGVVDDSQLPKDRFSAERLKGVDSTLKIQPAKLEDSAVYLCASSLAKGDTEAFFGQGTRLTVV.